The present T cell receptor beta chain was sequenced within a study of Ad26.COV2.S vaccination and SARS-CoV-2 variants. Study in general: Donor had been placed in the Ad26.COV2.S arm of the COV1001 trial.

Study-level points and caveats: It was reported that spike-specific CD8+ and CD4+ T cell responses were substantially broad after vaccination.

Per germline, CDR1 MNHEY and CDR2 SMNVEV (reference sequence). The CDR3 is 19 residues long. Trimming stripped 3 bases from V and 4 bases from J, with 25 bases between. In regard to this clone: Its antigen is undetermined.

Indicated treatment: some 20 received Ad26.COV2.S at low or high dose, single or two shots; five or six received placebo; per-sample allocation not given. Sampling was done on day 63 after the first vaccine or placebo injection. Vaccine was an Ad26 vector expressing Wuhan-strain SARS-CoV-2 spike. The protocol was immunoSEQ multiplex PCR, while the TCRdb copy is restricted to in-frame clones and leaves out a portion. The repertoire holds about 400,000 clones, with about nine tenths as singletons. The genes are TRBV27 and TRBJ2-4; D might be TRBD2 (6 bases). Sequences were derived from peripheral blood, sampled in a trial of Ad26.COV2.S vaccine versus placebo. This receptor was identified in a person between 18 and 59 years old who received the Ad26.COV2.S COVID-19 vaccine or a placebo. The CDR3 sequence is CASSFPHGGTGSIKNIQYF. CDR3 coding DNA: TGTGCCAGCAGTTTCCCACACGGAGGGACGGGGAGTATTAAAAACATTCAGTACTTC.